Below, one T cell receptor (beta chain) is given with its context. Its ends do not fully match the called genes, so a read error is possible. This CDR3 has 13 residues. Germline V CDR1 and CDR2: SNHLY, FYNNEI. Diagnoses rested on clinical symptoms, serum thyroxine and TRAb, thyroid ultrasound and orbital computed tomography. This entry belongs to a study of T cells in Graves' hyperthyroidism and ophthalmopathy. RNA transcripts gave rise to amplified TCR beta CDR3 regions. When the TCR CDR3 underwent first-round RT-PCR, the HTBI primer set was used. TCRdb ran MiXCR on the multiplex PCR reads and lists one entry per CDR3 protein. The table lists more than 600,000 distinct CDR3 sequences, around 17% of them singletons.

Sequenced input: blood. The rearrangement joins TRBV2 to TRBJ2-1; perhaps TRBD2 as D (5 bases). The TCR was taken from a man aged 18-30 years with Graves' hyperthyroidism. The CDR3 nucleotides are TGTGCCAGCAGCGAAGAGGAGGCCTATGAGCAGTTCTTC. Protein sequence: CASSEEEAYEQFF.